This T cell receptor beta chain was recorded in a study of monozygotic twins with cystic fibrosis. Germline V lookup: CDR1 SGDLS, CDR2 YYNGEE. With 2 bases clipped from V and 5 bases from J, the junction kept 7 bases outside the gene matches. The CDR3 sequence is 16 residues long. Some clones are missing from TCRdb's copy, which holds only in-frame ones; the method was immunoSEQ multiplex PCR. The table records about 25,000 clones, 90% of them present only once. This clonotype was obtained from a girl aged 2-10 years with cystic fibrosis. The rearrangement joins TRBV9 to TRBJ2-1, with 10 positions matching TRBD2. Sequencing was performed on blood. As DNA, the CDR3 is TGTGCCAGCAGCGTTACAATGCTAGCGGGGGACAATGAGCAGTTCTTC. Translated: CASSVTMLAGDNEQFF. The complete variable domain, with remaining parts taken from reference TRBV9 and TRBJ2-1, reads DSGVTQTPKHLITATGQRVTLRCSPRSGDLSVYWYQQSLDQGLQFLIQYYNGEERAKGNILERFSAQQFPDLHSELNLSSLELGDSALYFCASSVTMLAGDNEQFFGPGTRLTVL.